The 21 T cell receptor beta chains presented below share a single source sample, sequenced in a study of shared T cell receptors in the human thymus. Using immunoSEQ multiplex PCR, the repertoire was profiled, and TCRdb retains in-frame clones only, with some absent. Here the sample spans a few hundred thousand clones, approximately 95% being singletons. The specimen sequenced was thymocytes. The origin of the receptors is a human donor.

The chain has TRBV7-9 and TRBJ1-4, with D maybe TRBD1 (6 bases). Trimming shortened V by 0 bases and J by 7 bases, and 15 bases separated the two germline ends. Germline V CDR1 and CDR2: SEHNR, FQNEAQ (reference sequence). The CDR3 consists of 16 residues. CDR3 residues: CASSLARTDRREKLFF. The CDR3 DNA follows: TGTGCCAGCAGCTTAGCTCGGACAGACAGACGTGAAAAACTGTTTTTT.

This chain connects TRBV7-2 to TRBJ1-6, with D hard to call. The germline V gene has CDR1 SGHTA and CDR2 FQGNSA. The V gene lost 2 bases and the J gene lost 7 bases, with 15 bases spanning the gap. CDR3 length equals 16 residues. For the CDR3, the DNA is TGTGCCAGCAGCTTACTGACAAGAAGCACCAATTCACCCCTCCACTTT. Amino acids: CASSLLTRSTNSPLHF.

CDR3: CASRRGRGTDTQYF. The DNA of the CDR3 is TGTGCCAGCAGGAGGGGCAGAGGCACAGATACGCAGTATTTT. The V gene is TRBV6-1, the J gene TRBJ2-3; D may be TRBD1 or TRBD2 (5 bases each). The V gene's germline CDR1 is MNHNS and CDR2 SASEGT. The V and J ends lost 6 bases and 1 base respectively, with 11 bases between them. The CDR3 runs to 14 residues.

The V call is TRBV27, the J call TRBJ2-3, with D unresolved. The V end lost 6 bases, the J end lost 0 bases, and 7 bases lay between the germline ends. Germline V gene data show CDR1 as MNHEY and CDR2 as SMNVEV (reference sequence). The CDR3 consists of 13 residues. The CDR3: CASRLTSTDTQYF. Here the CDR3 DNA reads TGTGCCAGCAGACTAACTAGCACAGATACGCAGTATTTT.

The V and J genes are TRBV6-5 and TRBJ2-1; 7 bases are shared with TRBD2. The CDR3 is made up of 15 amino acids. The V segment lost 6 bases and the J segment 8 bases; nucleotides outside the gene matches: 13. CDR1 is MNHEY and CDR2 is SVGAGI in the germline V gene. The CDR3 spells CASSYPFRGRDEQFF. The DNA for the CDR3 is TGTGCCAGCAGCTACCCTTTTCGCGGGAGAGATGAGCAGTTCTTC.

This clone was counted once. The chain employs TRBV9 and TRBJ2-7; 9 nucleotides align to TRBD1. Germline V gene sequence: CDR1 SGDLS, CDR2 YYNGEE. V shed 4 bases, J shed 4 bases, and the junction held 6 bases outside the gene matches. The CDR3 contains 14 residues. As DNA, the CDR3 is TGTGCCAGCAGCTTCCGACAGGGGGGATACGAGCAGTACTTC. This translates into CASSFRQGGYEQYF.

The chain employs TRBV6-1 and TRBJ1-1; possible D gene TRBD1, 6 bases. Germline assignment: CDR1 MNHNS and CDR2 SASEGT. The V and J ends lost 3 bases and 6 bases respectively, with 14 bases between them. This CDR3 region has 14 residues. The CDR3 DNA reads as TGTGCCAGCAGTGACTCCAGGGGAAACGCTGAAGCTTTCTTT. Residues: CASSDSRGNAEAFF.

The CDR3 protein is CASSPRWDGANYGYTF. Here the CDR3 DNA reads TGTGCCAGCAGTCCGAGATGGGACGGCGCTAACTATGGCTACACCTTC. The chain is built from TRBV27 and TRBJ1-2; a possible D gene is TRBD1 (5 bases). V was clipped by 5 bases and J by 0 bases, with 16 bases between them. Germline V gene data show CDR1 as MNHEY and CDR2 as SMNVEV (reference sequence). This CDR3 comprises 16 residues.

CDR3 DNA sequence: TGTGCCAGCAGCGCCCACAGGGGCGGAAATGAGCAGTTCTTC. It encodes CASSAHRGGNEQFF. The chain recombines TRBV7-2 with TRBJ2-1; 7 positions agree with TRBD1. The CDR3 sequence is 14 residues long. J lost 7 bases, V lost 5 bases, and 8 bases had no gene match. The germline V gene has CDR1 SGHTA and CDR2 FQGNSA.

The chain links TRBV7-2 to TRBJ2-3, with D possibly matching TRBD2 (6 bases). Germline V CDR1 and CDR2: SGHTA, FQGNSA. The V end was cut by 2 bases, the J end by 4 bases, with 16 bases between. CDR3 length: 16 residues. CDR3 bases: TGTGCCAGCAGCTTAAGGGCGGGGCCCTCCCCAGATACGCAGTATTTT. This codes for CASSLRAGPSPDTQYF. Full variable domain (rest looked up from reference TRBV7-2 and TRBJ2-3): GAGVSQSPSNKVTEKGKDVELRCDPISGHTALYWYRQSLGQGLEFLIYFQGNSAPDKSGLPSDRFSAERTGGSVSTLTIQRTQQEDSAVYLCASSLRAGPSPDTQYFGPGTRLTVL.

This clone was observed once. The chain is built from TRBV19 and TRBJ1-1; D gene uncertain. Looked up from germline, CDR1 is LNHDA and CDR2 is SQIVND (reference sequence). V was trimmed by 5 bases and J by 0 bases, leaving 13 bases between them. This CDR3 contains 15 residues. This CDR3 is CASSPSGTMNTEAFF. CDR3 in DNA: TGTGCCAGTAGTCCCTCGGGAACCATGAACACTGAAGCTTTCTTT.

CDR3 DNA: TGTGCCAGCAGCTTGCGCCAAGGAGGTGAAAAACTGTTTTTT. It translates to CASSLRQGGEKLFF. The V call is TRBV5-6, the J call TRBJ1-4; D ambiguous. Trimming pared 1 base from V and 7 bases from J, leaving 11 bases between. This CDR3 has 14 residues. Germline V gives CDR1 SGHDT, CDR2 YYEEEE. The whole variable domain, remainder taken from reference TRBV5-6 and TRBJ1-4, is DAGVTQSPTHLIKTRGQQVTLRCSPKSGHDTVSWYQQALGQGPQFIFQYYEEEERQRGNFPDRFSGHQFPNYSSELNVNALLLGDSALYLCASSLRQGGEKLFFGSGTQLSVL.

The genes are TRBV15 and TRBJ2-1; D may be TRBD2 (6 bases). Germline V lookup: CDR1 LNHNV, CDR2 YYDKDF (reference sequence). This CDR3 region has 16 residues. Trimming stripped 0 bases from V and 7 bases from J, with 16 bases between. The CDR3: CATSRDPGGKGNEQFF. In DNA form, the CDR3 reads TGTGCCACCAGCAGAGATCCGGGCGGGAAGGGAAATGAGCAGTTCTTC.

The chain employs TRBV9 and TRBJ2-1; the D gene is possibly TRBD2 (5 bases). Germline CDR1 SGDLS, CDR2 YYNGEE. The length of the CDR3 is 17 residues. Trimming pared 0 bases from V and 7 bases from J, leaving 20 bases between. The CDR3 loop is CASSVGGGLSGVNEQFF. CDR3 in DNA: TGTGCCAGCAGCGTAGGCGGTGGACTCTCCGGCGTGAATGAGCAGTTCTTC.

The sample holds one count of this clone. The DNA for the CDR3 is TGTGCCAGCAGTTCTTGGACTAGCGGGAGGGCCACAGATACGCAGTATTTT. It yields the protein CASSSWTSGRATDTQYF. The chain links TRBV27 to TRBJ2-3, with 15 bases lining up with TRBD2. With 4 bases clipped from V and 2 bases from J, the junction kept 4 bases outside the gene matches. Per germline, CDR1 MNHEY and CDR2 SMNVEV (reference sequence). The CDR3 covers 17 residues.

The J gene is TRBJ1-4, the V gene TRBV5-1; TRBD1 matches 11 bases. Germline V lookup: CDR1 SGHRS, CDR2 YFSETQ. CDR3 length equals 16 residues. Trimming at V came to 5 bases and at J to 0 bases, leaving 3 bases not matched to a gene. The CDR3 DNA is TGCGCCAGCAGTCCGGGACAGGGGGCAACTAATGAAAAACTGTTTTTT. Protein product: CASSPGQGATNEKLFF.

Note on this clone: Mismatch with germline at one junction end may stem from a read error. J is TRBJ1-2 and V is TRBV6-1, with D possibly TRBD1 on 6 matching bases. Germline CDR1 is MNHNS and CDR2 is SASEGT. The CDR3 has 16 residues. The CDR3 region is CASREDQPQGNYGYTF. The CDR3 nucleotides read TGTGCCAGCAGGGAAGACCAACCCCAGGGGAACTATGGCTACACCTTC.

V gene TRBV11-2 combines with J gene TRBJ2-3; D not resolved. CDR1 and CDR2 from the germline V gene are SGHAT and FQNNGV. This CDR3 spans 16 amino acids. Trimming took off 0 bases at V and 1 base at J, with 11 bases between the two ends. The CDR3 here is CASSLDLWPGTDTQYF. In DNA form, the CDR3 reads TGTGCCAGCAGCTTAGATCTTTGGCCAGGCACAGATACGCAGTATTTT.

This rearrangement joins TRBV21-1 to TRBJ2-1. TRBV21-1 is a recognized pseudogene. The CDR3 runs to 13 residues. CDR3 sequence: CASSKALETKQFF. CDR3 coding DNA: TGTGCCAGCAGCAAAGCGCTCGAGACCAAGCAGTTCTTC.

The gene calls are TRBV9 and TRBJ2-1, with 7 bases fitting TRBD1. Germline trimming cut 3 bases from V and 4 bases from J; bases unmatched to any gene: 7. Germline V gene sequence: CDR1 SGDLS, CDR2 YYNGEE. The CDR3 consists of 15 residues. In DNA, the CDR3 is TGTGCCAGCAGCGCGAGGGGGCTCTATTACAATGAGCAGTTCTTC. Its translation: CASSARGLYYNEQFF.

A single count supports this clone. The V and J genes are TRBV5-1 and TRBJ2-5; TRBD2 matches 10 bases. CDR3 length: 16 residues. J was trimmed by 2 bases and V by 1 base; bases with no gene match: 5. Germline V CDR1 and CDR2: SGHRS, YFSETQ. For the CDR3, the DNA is TGCGCCAGCAGCTTGAATAGCGGGAGGTCGCAAGAGACCCAGTACTTC. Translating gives CASSLNSGRSQETQYF.